This TCR beta chain was retrieved from a study of identical twins. Trimming shortened V by 0 bases and J by 2 bases, and 12 bases separated the two germline ends. Per the germline V gene, CDR1 is SGHDT and CDR2 is YYEEEE. The CDR3 has 15 amino acids. MiXCR, applied by TCRdb to the 5' RACE reads, yields one record per CDR3 protein. Of around 480,000 distinct CDR3 sequences detected, around an eighth appear once; the ten largest clones hold 0.95% to 1%. This sample also belongs to another study, concerning yellow fever vaccine responses in identical twins.

The sequenced material came from CD4+ T cells sorted from blood. This TCR derives from a woman in her late teens or twenties in good health. The V call is TRBV5-6, the J call TRBJ2-7; D not certain. The CDR3 sequence is CASSLDPDTAYEQYF. CDR3 sequence (DNA): TGTGCCAGCAGCTTGGACCCCGACACCGCCTACGAGCAGTACTTC.